Shown below are 32 T cell receptor beta chains from a single sample sequenced in a study of cytomegalovirus exposure and HLA in healthy donors. Use of 60 Vbeta and 13 Jbeta primers characterized the PCR. Sequencing used immunoSEQ multiplex PCR; TCRdb keeps in-frame clones, though not all of them. Among about 110,000 clones, roughly three quarters were seen once, and the ten largest hold roughly 6%. Sequencing was done on a sample of PBMCs. These receptors were collected from a male donor in good health and CMV-seronegative.

The chain has TRBV29-1 and TRBJ2-3, with a possible D match to TRBD2 (6 bases). This CDR3 is built from 14 residues. Germline lookup yields CDR1 SQVTM and CDR2 ANQGSEA. V was pared by 6 bases and J by 2 bases, with 15 bases between. The CDR3 loop reads CSVEKLASTDTQYF. DNA for the CDR3: TGCAGCGTAGAAAAGCTAGCGTCCACAGATACGCAGTATTTT.

The chain employs TRBV5-1 and TRBJ2-3, with TRBD1 identical over 10 bases. Germline V gene lookup returns CDR1 SGHRS and CDR2 YFSETQ. The CDR3 runs 14 residues. V lost 6 bases to trimming and J lost 1 base; unmatched junction nucleotides: 2. The CDR3 here is CASKGTGGTDTQYF. Here the CDR3 DNA reads TGCGCCAGCAAGGGGACAGGGGGCACAGATACGCAGTATTTT.

This clone was observed a handful of times. V usage is TRBV27 and J usage is TRBJ2-1; D gene unclear. CDR3 length equals 14 residues. CDR1 and CDR2 from the germline V gene are MNHEY and SMNVEV (reference sequence). Trimming cost V 5 bases and J 3 bases, with 11 bases left between them. The CDR3, as DNA: TGTGCCAGCAGTCACTCGACACGCTACAATGAGCAGTTCTTC. Protein sequence: CASSHSTRYNEQFF.

CDR3 residues: CSVLLWGDNEQFF. DNA of the CDR3: TGCAGCGTGTTGTTGTGGGGGGACAATGAGCAGTTCTTC. V is TRBV29-1 and J is TRBJ2-1; D perhaps matches TRBD2 (6 bases). Germline assignment: CDR1 SQVTM and CDR2 ANQGSEA. Between the trimmed V and J ends, which lost 6 bases and 5 bases, there was a span of 14 bases. The CDR3 has 13 amino acids.

The DNA of the CDR3 is TGCGCCAGCAGCCCGGGTTGGTCGGGCTACACCTTC. It specifies CASSPGWSGYTF. The chain links TRBV5-1 to TRBJ1-2; D not certain. From germline, CDR1 is SGHRS and CDR2 YFSETQ. This CDR3 is 12 amino acids long. The V and J ends lost 4 bases and 8 bases respectively, with 12 bases between them.

This chain connects TRBV30 to TRBJ1-2; no clear D. CDR1 GTSNPN and CDR2 SVGIG come from the germline V gene (reference sequence). This CDR3 is 15 amino acids long. The ends were cut back, 0 bases at V and 1 base at J, with 12 bases in the middle. As DNA, the CDR3 is TGTGCCTGGAGTGTACCCGGGGTCCTTAACTATGGCTACACCTTC. It specifies CAWSVPGVLNYGYTF. Filled out from reference TRBV30 and TRBJ1-2, the complete variable domain reads SQTIHQWPATLVQPVGSPLSLECTVEGTSNPNLYWYRQAAGRGLQLLFYSVGIGQISSEVPQNLSASRPQDRQFILSSKKLLLSDSGFYLCAWSVPGVLNYGYTFGSGTRLTVV.

The gene calls are TRBV2 and TRBJ1-1; 7 bases line up with TRBD1. The CDR3 runs to 13 residues. The V gene's germline CDR1 is SNHLY and CDR2 FYNNEI. With V trimmed by 5 bases and J by 5 bases, 5 bases remained unmatched. CDR3 nucleotides: TGTGCCAGCAGTCAGGGGGTAGGGACTGAAGCTTTCTTT. Amino acids: CASSQGVGTEAFF.

Remarks on this clone: A read error may account for a junction end that differs from germline. This chain joins TRBV7-9 and TRBJ2-2; D may be TRBD2 (6 bases). The CDR3 sequence is 13 residues long. Germline assignment: CDR1 SEHNR and CDR2 FQNEAQ (reference sequence). The CDR3 DNA is TGTTCCAGCAGCCAGAGCGGGTCCGGGGAGCTGTTTTTT. It yields the protein CSSSQSGSGELFF.

Of note for this clone: Other DNA variants within this sample encode the same CDR3. The chain is built from TRBV11-3 and TRBJ2-3; 11 bases are a match to TRBD2. The V segment lost 5 bases and the J segment 1 base; nucleotides outside the gene matches: 5. The CDR3 covers 16 residues. The germline gives CDR1 SGHNT, CDR2 YENEEA. The CDR3 coding sequence is TGTGCCAGCAGCCATGGGACTAGCGGAGGCACAGATACGCAGTATTTT. It encodes CASSHGTSGGTDTQYF.

The chain employs TRBV30 and TRBJ1-2, with D maybe TRBD1 (5 bases). V was trimmed by 5 bases and J by 0 bases, leaving 13 bases between them. The germline gives CDR1 GTSNPN, CDR2 SVGIG (reference sequence). The length of the CDR3 is 14 residues. The CDR3 protein is CAWGASASNYGYTF. For the CDR3, the DNA is TGTGCCTGGGGGGCAAGCGCGTCTAACTATGGCTACACCTTC.

The V call is TRBV29-1, the J call TRBJ1-2; the D gene is possibly TRBD1 (5 bases). CDR1 is SQVTM, CDR2 ANQGSEA, per germline. This CDR3 comprises 12 residues. V lost 5 bases and J 7 bases, leaving 14 bases between the germline ends. CDR3 loop: CSVPQGNGGYTF. CDR3 DNA: TGCAGCGTTCCGCAGGGAAATGGTGGCTACACCTTC.

The chain employs TRBV19 and TRBJ1-3; tentative D call: TRBD1 (6 bases). V lost 7 bases and J 2 bases, leaving 15 bases between the germline ends. The length of the CDR3 is 15 residues. Per germline, CDR1 LNHDA and CDR2 SQIVND (reference sequence). The CDR3 bases are TGTGCCAGTACCAATCGGGGGGGCACTGGAAACACCATATATTTT. Residues: CASTNRGGTGNTIYF.

The chain uses TRBV11-2 and TRBJ2-7; D is uncertain. The CDR3 runs 15 residues. The V gene lost 0 bases and the J gene lost 2 bases, with 11 bases spanning the gap. Germline V gene sequence: CDR1 SGHAT, CDR2 FQNNGV. CDR3 sequence (DNA): TGTGCCAGCAGCTTAGAGGGTAGCCGAGCCTACGAGCAGTACTTC. As protein: CASSLEGSRAYEQYF.

The chain employs TRBV27 and TRBJ2-7; 7 bases are shared with TRBD1. In germline, CDR1 is MNHEY, CDR2 SMNVEV (reference sequence). The CDR3 is made up of 12 amino acids. The J segment lost 7 bases and the V segment lost 5 bases, leaving 5 bases of the junction unmatched. In nucleotides, the CDR3 is TGTGCCAGCAGTACACAGGGGTGGGAGCAGTACTTC. Its protein product is CASSTQGWEQYF.

This sequence joins TRBV29-1 and TRBJ1-1; D is possibly TRBD1 (6 bases). The V gene's germline CDR1 is SQVTM and CDR2 ANQGSEA. The CDR3 is 12 amino acids. The germline V and J ends were trimmed by 6 bases and 5 bases, with 13 bases remaining between them. CDR3 amino acids: CSVQGSWTEAFF. CDR3 nucleotide sequence: TGCAGCGTACAGGGAAGTTGGACTGAAGCTTTCTTT.

The J gene is TRBJ1-5, the V gene TRBV19; TRBD1 aligns across 8 bases. J was trimmed by 5 bases and V by 4 bases; bases with no gene match: 7. The germline V gene has CDR1 LNHDA and CDR2 SQIVND (reference sequence). The CDR3 is 15 amino acids. The CDR3 protein is CASSTWDRSDQPQHF. In nucleotides, the CDR3 is TGTGCCAGTAGTACCTGGGACAGGTCGGATCAGCCCCAGCATTTT.

The chain couples TRBV27 to TRBJ2-5, with a possible D match to TRBD1 (5 bases). CDR3 size: 12 residues. Deletions cut 6 bases from V and 1 base from J, with 6 bases between. Germline-derived CDR1 and CDR2 are MNHEY and SMNVEV (reference sequence). The CDR3 reads CASRGVQETQYF. CDR3 coding DNA: TGTGCCAGCAGAGGGGTCCAAGAGACCCAGTACTTC.

The chain joins TRBV6-1 to TRBJ2-7, with a weak D call TRBD1 (5 bases). The ends were cut back, 5 bases at V and 5 bases at J, with 7 bases in the middle. Germline V gene lookup returns CDR1 MNHNS and CDR2 SASEGT. The CDR3 extends over 11 amino acids. CDR3 sequence: CASSQGHEQYF. The CDR3 region has the DNA TGTGCCAGCAGTCAGGGTCACGAGCAGTACTTC.

The chain carries TRBV5-6 and TRBJ2-7, with TRBD2 matching over 8 bases. Germline lookup yields CDR1 SGHDT and CDR2 YYEEEE. V shed 3 bases, J shed 1 base, and the junction held 15 bases outside the gene matches. The CDR3 length is 18 residues. CDR3 sequence (DNA): TGTGCCAGCAGCTCCTCCTATGGACAGTCTAGCGGGTCCTACGAGCAGTACTTC. It translates to CASSSSYGQSSGSYEQYF.

The rearrangement joins TRBV5-4 to TRBJ2-3; D may be TRBD2 (7 bases). From germline, CDR1 is SGHNT and CDR2 YYREEE (reference sequence). CDR3 length: 14 residues. V lost 4 bases and J 4 bases, leaving 13 bases between the germline ends. The CDR3: CASSLRGGPDTQYF. CDR3 sequence (DNA): TGTGCCAGCAGCCTCAGGGGAGGGCCAGATACGCAGTATTTT.

In DNA, the CDR3 is TGTGCCAGCAGTGGACGGGACAGGCTGACCTACGAGCAGTACTTC. It is translated as CASSGRDRLTYEQYF. The V and J genes are TRBV2 and TRBJ2-5; 8 bases align to TRBD1. The DNA end is a closer match to TRBJ2-7, so the J assignment may be wrong. The CDR3 sequence is 15 residues long. Germline values: CDR1 SNHLY, CDR2 FYNNEI.

The V gene is TRBV29-1, the J gene TRBJ2-3; D is possibly TRBD1 (6 bases). Trimming removed 4 bases at V and 2 bases at J, with 16 bases between. This CDR3 spans 15 amino acids. Germline CDR1 SQVTM, CDR2 ANQGSEA. This CDR3 is CSVGPLAGVTDTQYF. CDR3 in DNA: TGCAGCGTTGGGCCTCTGGCAGGGGTCACAGATACGCAGTATTTT.

This rearrangement joins TRBV2 to TRBJ2-7, with TRBD2 identical over 13 bases. Germline V CDR1 and CDR2: SNHLY, FYNNEI. The V segment lost 6 bases and the J segment 2 bases; nucleotides outside the gene matches: 1. The CDR3 contains 14 residues. The CDR3 region is CASRGLAGAYEQYF. DNA of the CDR3: TGTGCCAGCAGAGGACTAGCGGGAGCCTACGAGCAGTACTTC.

The CDR3 nucleotides read TGTGCCAGCAGTTACAGTGCCGGGACAGGGGTCTATGGCTACACCTTC. It specifies CASSYSAGTGVYGYTF. This sequence joins TRBV6-5 and TRBJ1-2, with TRBD1 matching over 10 bases. CDR3 length: 16 amino acids. Germline values: CDR1 MNHEY, CDR2 SVGAGI. The V segment lost 2 bases and the J segment 4 bases; nucleotides outside the gene matches: 7.

The chain carries TRBV29-1 and TRBJ2-1, with 10 bases aligning to TRBD1. The CDR3 runs to 16 residues. CDR1 is SQVTM and CDR2 is ANQGSEA in the germline V gene. J lost 1 base, V lost 1 base, and 4 bases had no gene match. CDR3 sequence: CSVEGGQGTSYNEQFF. The DNA for the CDR3 is TGCAGCGTTGAAGGGGGACAGGGGACTTCCTACAATGAGCAGTTCTTC.

The chain employs TRBV27 and TRBJ1-5; 9 bases are shared with TRBD1. The germline CDR1 and CDR2 sequences are MNHEY and SMNVEV (reference sequence). Trimming at V came to 0 bases and at J to 0 bases, leaving 6 bases not matched to a gene. This CDR3 comprises 18 residues. The CDR3 loop is CASSLSARGQGSNQPQHF. CDR3 nucleotides: TGTGCCAGCAGTTTATCTGCCCGGGGACAGGGTAGCAATCAGCCCCAGCATTTT.

For this clone: Distinct nucleotide sequences in the sample also encode this CDR3. The rearrangement links TRBV27 to TRBJ1-1; D is uncertain. V dropped 6 bases and J dropped 8 bases, with 16 bases sitting between them. Germline CDR1 and CDR2: MNHEY and SMNVEV (reference sequence). The CDR3 length is 13 residues. The CDR3 DNA reads as TGTGCCAGCAGCTTAGACGGGTTCGAAGAAGCTTTCTTT. This sequence encodes CASSLDGFEEAFF.

This clone occurred once. V and J are TRBV7-9 and TRBJ2-1; 8 nucleotides align to TRBD1. Germline V gives CDR1 SEHNR, CDR2 FQNEAQ (reference sequence). CDR3 length: 16 amino acids. V was clipped by 6 bases and J by 7 bases; unmatched bases: 14. The CDR3: CASSYDRGPLDNEQFF. The CDR3 DNA reads as TGTGCCAGCAGTTACGACAGGGGCCCTTTGGATAATGAGCAGTTCTTC. The entire variable domain, with the rest obtained from reference TRBV7-9 and TRBJ2-1, is as follows: DTGVSQNPRHKITKRGQNVTFRCDPISEHNRLYWYRQTLGQGPEFLTYFQNEAQLEKSRLLSDRFSAERPKGSFSTLEIQRTEQGDSAMYLCASSYDRGPLDNEQFFGPGTRLTVL.

Regarding this clone: The same CDR3 arises from other DNA sequences in this sample as well. The gene calls are TRBV29-1 and TRBJ1-1; D perhaps matches TRBD1 (5 bases). The length of the CDR3 is 12 residues. Trimming removed 6 bases from V and 5 bases from J, with 13 bases in between. CDR1 and CDR2 (germline): SQVTM, ANQGSEA. This chain's CDR3 is CSVLGGGTEAFF. The CDR3 coding sequence is TGCAGCGTGCTCGGCGGGGGGACTGAAGCTTTCTTT.

Only a few counts were recorded for this clone. The J gene is TRBJ1-1, the V gene TRBV19; TRBD1 might be the D (6 bases). The CDR3 extends over 14 amino acids. Germline V lookup: CDR1 LNHDA, CDR2 SQIVND (reference sequence). Trimming took 6 bases from V and 4 from J, leaving 15 bases between them. CDR3 sequence: CASRSLGGSTEAFF. The CDR3, as DNA: TGTGCCAGTAGATCCTTAGGGGGAAGCACTGAAGCTTTCTTT.

V is TRBV15 and J is TRBJ2-1; the D is unclear. This CDR3 has 16 residues. Germline CDR1 and CDR2: LNHNV and YYDKDF (reference sequence). Between the trimmed V and J ends, which lost 3 bases and 0 bases, there was a span of 12 bases. The CDR3 region has the DNA TGTGCCACCAGCAGTAACACCTTTGGCTCCTACAATGAGCAGTTCTTC. Translated: CATSSNTFGSYNEQFF.

The chain employs TRBV7-8 and TRBJ2-1, with 10 bases that match TRBD2. Germline V gene data show CDR1 as SGHVS and CDR2 as FQNEAQ. Germline trimming cut 5 bases from V and 9 bases from J; bases unmatched to any gene: 7. The CDR3 contains 14 residues. The CDR3 sequence is CASSPGLASGEQFF. The CDR3 DNA sequence: TGTGCCAGCAGCCCGGGACTAGCGTCAGGTGAGCAGTTCTTC.